This T cell receptor (beta chain) was retrieved from a study of Ad26.COV2.S vaccination and SARS-CoV-2 variants (dated by TCRdb to about 2021). For context, the study as a whole: Donors in the vaccine arm were drawn from COV1001, a multicentre, randomized, double-blind, placebo-controlled phase I-IIa trial testing Ad26.COV2.S in healthy adults. Dosing of Ad26.COV2.S was intramuscular, at either 5x10^10 or 1x10^11 viral particles, delivered as one shot or as two shots spaced 56 days apart. TCRbeta repertoire sequencing served as the tool for gauging how specific and how broad the SARS-CoV-2-reactive T cell receptors were following Ad26.COV2.S vaccination. A total of 32 samples were included in the TCR-sequenced set, comprising around 19 Ad26.COV2.S vaccine recipients, 5 placebo recipients and 8 SARS-CoV-2 convalescent individuals. Trial participants were randomized into five groups of five: low-dose or high-dose Ad26.COV2.S given once or twice, or placebo on both occasions. Blinding of investigators to trial group allocation was maintained during experiments and outcome assessment. Findings and caveats that apply to the study as a whole: The study lacked the statistical power to compare responses across vaccine doses or regimens. Spike-specific TCR breadth was higher in Ad26.COV2.S recipients than in placebo recipients (P = 0.0014). It was noted by the authors that total T cell responses may have been underestimated by the TCR breadth and depth analyses. Comparable non-spike TCR breadth was observed between vaccine and placebo recipients, consistent with only spike being contained in the vaccine. Substantial breadth of spike-specific CD8+ and CD4+ T cell responses was reported after vaccination.

Measured from the cysteine to the phenylalanine, the CDR3 is 17 residues long. Only CDR3 DNA is held: 51 bases, read in frame from base 1. CDR1 and CDR2 are drawn from the germline V gene: ENHRY, SYGVKD. V was cut back by 2 bases and J by 0 bases, leaving a gap of 14 bases between them. Per the publication, the treatment or condition label means: roughly 19 received Ad26.COV2.S at low or high dose, single or two shots; several received placebo; per-sample allocation not given. For vaccine and placebo recipients, repertoires were sequenced using samples collected on day 63 after the first injection. Between 29 July and 7 August 2020, Cohort 1b enrolled 25 adults aged 18-55 years at one site in Boston, USA. Ad26.COV2.S was a replication-incompetent adenovirus type 26 vector that expressed a prefusion-stabilized SARS-CoV-2 spike protein derived from the original Wuhan strain. The immunoSEQ Assay was the method used to sequence TCRbeta CDR3 regions. After extraction, genomic DNA underwent amplification by bias-controlled multiplex PCR, followed by high-throughput sequencing. The study's processing was this. To quantify the absolute abundance of each unique TCRbeta CDR3 region, sequences were collapsed and filtered. T cell fraction was estimated by normalizing TCRbeta template counts to usable DNA, which was measured by amplifying reference genes present in all nucleated cells. Repertoire TCRs were annotated as SARS-CoV-2-specific when V gene, CDR3 amino acid sequence and J gene were exactly matched to a known reactive TCR set. The reference SARS-CoV-2 TCR set was derived from MIRA and filtered for enrichment in COVID-19-positive ImmuneCODE repertoires, a step that removed public or cross-reactive TCRs. Using the MIRA antigens, annotated TCRs were further analysed by specific ORF or by position within an ORF. Depth was the summed frequency of annotated unique rearrangements, while breadth was defined as annotated unique rearrangements over total unique productive rearrangements. Two-sided Wilcoxon rank-sum tests were used to compare TCR breadth between groups. As stored in TCRdb, this immuneACCESS dataset retains in-frame rearrangements with V and J assigned. A fraction of the clones does not appear; measured against another copy, unresolved V genes explain less than half of the discrepancy, and the remainder lacks a known reason. The DNA was the basis for D and trimming; V, J and clone size are from that table. The sample profile shows 400,000 to 450,000 clones; 90% of them were found once. More than 3.5% of the sample is taken by the ten largest.

Worth noting for this clone: Its recognized antigen is unknown. Qualities for individual bases were not recorded, and no much larger clone is one base off.

The sample here was peripheral blood, taken in a trial of Ad26.COV2.S vaccine versus placebo. The clonotype originates from a person between 18 and 65 years old who received the Ad26.COV2.S COVID-19 vaccine or a placebo. In this chain, TRBV10-3 is recombined with TRBJ2-1, with TRBD1 perhaps the D gene, on 6 matching bases. The DNA sequence is as follows: TGTGCCATCAGTGAGGCGACAGGCCCTAGCTCCTACAATGAGCAGTTCTTC. Translated, it gives CAISEATGPSSYNEQFF.